This T cell receptor beta chain originates from a study of blood T cell repertoires in COVID-19. Study background: Whether acute or convalescent, the COVID-19 samples came from the United States, Italy and Spain. T cells, B-cell-depleted T cells, or PBMCs provided the cDNA or gDNA that served as material.

There are 16 residues in the CDR3. Trimming pared 3 bases from V and 2 bases from J, leaving 17 bases between. Germline assignment: CDR1 KGHSH and CDR2 LQKENI. In the study's own analysis: Reference gene primer amplification gave estimated nucleated cell counts. Libraries were prepared by immunoSEQ multiplex PCR; TCRdb keeps only in-frame clonotypes and omits some of them. V and J calls and clone size come straight from that table; D and trimming were deduced from the DNA. The sample lists around 150,000 clones; around 82% were seen once. A few counts support this clone. The chain is built from TRBV18 and TRBJ2-7; D possibly corresponds to TRBD1 (5 bases). Source material: peripheral blood. The sequence was collected from a woman aged 50 to 60 with acute or convalescent COVID-19. CDR3 nucleotide sequence: TGTGCCAGCTCACCGGGCCAGGGTATCATAGCCTACGAGCAGTACTTC. It translates to CASSPGQGIIAYEQYF.